A selection of T cell receptor beta chains follows, all from one sample in a study of blood T cell repertoires in COVID-19. Libraries were prepared by immunoSEQ multiplex PCR; TCRdb keeps only in-frame clonotypes and omits some of them. The sample has hundreds of thousands of clones, around 90% seen once. The sequencing sample was made of peripheral blood. All receptors come from a man aged 18 to 29 with active or convalescent COVID-19. Both conserved end residues are part of each CDR3. Each record gives: clone size, V gene, D gene, J gene, CDR3 length, CDR3 protein, CDR3 DNA. The D gene is left open where the match is weak. The size field is filled for only some rows; it gives once, few, many or a size class.

abundance: NA; v_gene: TRBV5-1; d_gene: NA; j_gene: TRBJ1-5; len: 14; CDR3aa: CARSLGGGDQPQHF; CDR3nt: TGCGCCCGCAGCTTGGGGGGGGGCGATCAGCCCCAGCATTTT
abundance: NA; v_gene: TRBV6-2/TRBV6-3; d_gene: NA; j_gene: TRBJ2-7; len: 16; CDR3aa: CAGSSISPRLVYEQYF; CDR3nt: TGTGCCGGCAGCTCGATTAGCCCCCGTCTTGTCTACGAGCAGTACTTC
abundance: NA; v_gene: TRBV28; d_gene: NA; j_gene: TRBJ1-2; len: 16; CDR3aa: CASSQSSTGPLVGYTF; CDR3nt: TGTGCCAGCAGCCAGAGCAGTACAGGGCCCCTTGTTGGCTACACCTTC
abundance: NA; v_gene: TRBV20-1; d_gene: TRBD1; j_gene: TRBJ1-1; len: 11; CDR3aa: CSARTGWEAFF; CDR3nt: TGCAGTGCACGGACAGGGTGGGAAGCTTTCTTT
abundance: NA; v_gene: TRBV9; d_gene: TRBD1; j_gene: TRBJ2-7; len: 14; CDR3aa: CASSAGTGRREQYF; CDR3nt: TGTGCCAGCAGCGCCGGGACAGGGAGGCGCGAGCAGTACTTC
abundance: NA; v_gene: TRBV7-8; d_gene: TRBD1; j_gene: TRBJ1-2; len: 16; CDR3aa: CASSLLGQGAPNGYTF; CDR3nt: TGTGCCAGCAGCTTACTCGGACAGGGGGCGCCTAATGGCTACACCTTC
abundance: NA; v_gene: TRBV7-6; d_gene: TRBD2; j_gene: TRBJ2-3; len: 16; CDR3aa: CASSLEAGGNTDTQYF; CDR3nt: TGTGCCAGCAGCTTAGAAGCGGGAGGAAACACAGATACGCAGTATTTT
abundance: NA; v_gene: TRBV28; d_gene: NA; j_gene: TRBJ1-2; len: 13; CDR3aa: CASSFSTLYGYTF; CDR3nt: TGTGCCAGCAGTTTTTCTACCTTGTATGGCTACACCTTC
abundance: NA; v_gene: TRBV27; d_gene: TRBD2; j_gene: TRBJ2-7; len: 13; CDR3aa: CASLSGSSHEQYF; CDR3nt: TGTGCCAGCTTAAGCGGGAGCTCCCACGAGCAGTACTTC
abundance: NA; v_gene: TRBV7-9; d_gene: NA; j_gene: TRBJ1-5; len: 19; CDR3aa: CASSLVRTGGDEGNQPQHF; CDR3nt: TGTGCCAGCAGCTTAGTAAGGACTGGGGGCGACGAGGGCAATCAGCCCCAGCATTTT
abundance: NA; v_gene: TRBV2; d_gene: TRBD1; j_gene: TRBJ2-7; len: 13; CDR3aa: CASRPGGLYEQYF; CDR3nt: TGTGCCAGCAGGCCAGGGGGCCTCTACGAGCAGTACTTC
abundance: NA; v_gene: TRBV7-2; d_gene: TRBD2; j_gene: TRBJ2-3; len: 16; CDR3aa: CASSLTTGGIADTQYF; CDR3nt: TGTGCCAGCAGCTTAACGACGGGGGGGATAGCAGATACGCAGTATTTT
abundance: NA; v_gene: TRBV5-1; d_gene: NA; j_gene: TRBJ1-2; len: 14; CDR3aa: CASSSGGPGGGYTF; CDR3nt: TGCGCCAGCAGCTCCGGGGGTCCGGGGGGTGGCTACACCTTC
abundance: NA; v_gene: TRBV4-3; d_gene: NA; j_gene: TRBJ1-4; len: 15; CDR3aa: CASSQGPAGTEKLFF; CDR3nt: TGCGCCAGCAGCCAAGGACCCGCGGGCACTGAAAAACTGTTTTTT
abundance: NA; v_gene: TRBV5-1; d_gene: TRBD2; j_gene: TRBJ2-1; len: 15; CDR3aa: CASSESLAGADEQFF; CDR3nt: TGCGCCAGCAGCGAAAGCCTAGCGGGAGCTGATGAGCAGTTCTTC
abundance: NA; v_gene: TRBV6-5; d_gene: NA; j_gene: TRBJ1-2; len: 14; CDR3aa: CASSFGSANYGYTF; CDR3nt: TGTGCCAGCAGTTTCGGGAGCGCTAACTATGGCTACACCTTC
abundance: NA; v_gene: TRBV19; d_gene: NA; j_gene: TRBJ1-6; len: 13; CDR3aa: CASSIAALSPLHF; CDR3nt: TGTGCCAGTAGTATAGCCGCGTTATCACCCCTCCACTTT
abundance: NA; v_gene: TRBV9; d_gene: NA; j_gene: TRBJ2-3; len: 15; CDR3aa: CASSSRPRSTDTQYF; CDR3nt: TGTGCCAGCAGCTCCCGCCCGCGAAGCACAGATACGCAGTATTTT
abundance: once; v_gene: TRBV5-6; d_gene: NA; j_gene: TRBJ2-3; len: 14; CDR3aa: CASSLGSSTDTQYF; CDR3nt: TGTGCCAGCAGCTTGGGTTCTAGCACAGATACGCAGTATTTT
abundance: once; v_gene: TRBV20-1; d_gene: NA; j_gene: TRBJ2-5; len: 11; CDR3aa: CSGILSETQYF; CDR3nt: TGCAGCGGGATACTGTCAGAGACCCAGTACTTC
abundance: NA; v_gene: TRBV7-9; d_gene: TRBD1; j_gene: TRBJ2-7; len: 17; CDR3aa: CASRPIPGTGGSYEQYF; CDR3nt: TGTGCCAGCAGACCAATACCCGGGACAGGGGGTAGCTACGAGCAGTACTTC
abundance: NA; v_gene: TRBV7-8; d_gene: NA; j_gene: TRBJ2-7; len: 12; CDR3aa: CASSSRDYEQYF; CDR3nt: TGTGCCAGCAGCTCCAGGGACTACGAGCAGTACTTC
abundance: NA; v_gene: TRBV3-1/TRBV3-2; d_gene: TRBD2; j_gene: TRBJ2-5; len: 15; CDR3aa: CASSPRGGTQETQYF; CDR3nt: TGTGCCAGCAGCCCACGGGGGGGGACTCAAGAGACCCAGTACTTC
abundance: NA; v_gene: TRBV6-2/TRBV6-3; d_gene: NA; j_gene: TRBJ1-5; len: 15; CDR3aa: CASSYGRASNQPQHF; CDR3nt: TGTGCCAGCAGTTACGGCAGGGCGAGCAATCAGCCCCAGCATTTT
abundance: NA; v_gene: TRBV5-5; d_gene: TRBD2; j_gene: TRBJ2-1; len: 15; CDR3aa: CASSLVSGINNEQFF; CDR3nt: TGTGCCAGCAGCTTGGTTAGCGGGATTAACAATGAGCAGTTCTTC
abundance: NA; v_gene: TRBV19; d_gene: NA; j_gene: TRBJ2-1; len: 13; CDR3aa: CATLGPGYNEQFF; CDR3nt: TGTGCCACCCTCGGTCCAGGATACAATGAGCAGTTCTTC
abundance: NA; v_gene: TRBV5-1; d_gene: TRBD2; j_gene: TRBJ2-1; len: 11; CDR3aa: CASSSPGLPFF; CDR3nt: TGCGCCAGCAGCTCTCCGGGACTACCGTTCTTC
abundance: NA; v_gene: TRBV14; d_gene: TRBD1; j_gene: TRBJ1-6; len: 14; CDR3aa: CASSDRVSSSPLHF; CDR3nt: TGTGCCAGCAGCGACAGGGTATCCAGTTCACCCCTCCACTTT
abundance: NA; v_gene: TRBV21-1; d_gene: NA; j_gene: TRBJ1-1; len: 17; CDR3aa: CASSRYQADRMNTEAFF; CDR3nt: TGTGCCAGCAGCCGCTACCAGGCCGACAGAATGAACACTGAAGCTTTCTTT
abundance: NA; v_gene: TRBV5-1; d_gene: TRBD1; j_gene: TRBJ1-6; len: 17; CDR3aa: CASSSSNLGQGNSPLHF; CDR3nt: TGCGCCAGCAGCTCCTCTAATCTCGGACAGGGTAATTCACCCCTCCACTTT
abundance: NA; v_gene: TRBV19; d_gene: TRBD1; j_gene: TRBJ1-1; len: 12; CDR3aa: CASSPGQFIAFF; CDR3nt: TGTGCCAGTAGCCCGGGACAGTTCATTGCTTTCTTT
abundance: NA; v_gene: TRBV4-1; d_gene: TRBD2; j_gene: TRBJ2-1; len: 16; CDR3aa: CASSQGGLAAYNEQFF; CDR3nt: TGCGCCAGCAGCCAAGGGGGTCTAGCGGCCTACAATGAGCAGTTCTTC
abundance: few; v_gene: TRBV7-9; d_gene: TRBD2; j_gene: TRBJ2-7; len: 14; CDR3aa: CASSLPLAGDEQYF; CDR3nt: TGTGCCAGCAGCTTACCCCTGGCGGGGGACGAGCAGTACTTC
abundance: NA; v_gene: TRBV5-1; d_gene: NA; j_gene: TRBJ1-2; len: 15; CDR3aa: CASSLEVGGVHGYTF; CDR3nt: TGCGCCAGCAGCTTGGAGGTCGGGGGAGTACACGGCTACACCTTC
abundance: once; v_gene: TRBV27; d_gene: TRBD1; j_gene: TRBJ1-2; len: 15; CDR3aa: CASSLNADRVFGYTF; CDR3nt: TGTGCCAGCAGTTTGAATGCGGACAGGGTGTTTGGCTACACCTTC